The 4 T cell receptor beta chains below come from one sample, sequenced in a study of early stage breast cancer tumors. Here immunoSEQ multiplex PCR was the method, and the copy in TCRdb shows in-frame clones only, minus some. There are more than 15,000 clones in the sample; around 88% occur only once, and over 1.5% lies in the top ten. The sequenced sample was blood. Source of these receptors: a person aged 70 to 80 with breast cancer.

The rearrangement uses TRBV9 and TRBJ2-1, with 10 nucleotides matching TRBD1. The germline CDR1 and CDR2 sequences are SGDLS and YYNGEE. V dropped 4 bases and J dropped 5; count of bases not matched to a gene: 15. CDR3 length equals 18 residues. This CDR3 reads CASSPTVGRDRGNNEQFF. CDR3 sequence (DNA): TGTGCCAGCAGCCCTACCGTGGGGCGGGACAGGGGCAACAATGAGCAGTTCTTC.

The chain links TRBV5-1 to TRBJ2-5; 12 positions match TRBD1. The CDR3 loop spans 17 amino acids. J gave up 5 bases and V 2 bases, and 10 bases lay outside the gene matches. In germline, CDR1 is SGHRS, CDR2 YFSETQ. The CDR3 here is CASSFPLGQGAMETQYF. CDR3 DNA sequence: TGCGCCAGCAGCTTTCCGTTGGGACAGGGGGCGATGGAGACCCAGTACTTC.

This clone was counted a single time. The V and J genes are TRBV6-6 and TRBJ1-2; D gene unclear. The germline V and J ends were trimmed by 0 bases and 4 bases, with 6 bases remaining between them. This CDR3 region has 13 residues. The germline CDR1 and CDR2 sequences are MNHNY and SVGAGI (reference sequence). The CDR3: CASSYSSLYGYTF. The CDR3, as DNA: TGTGCCAGCAGTTACTCGAGCCTCTATGGCTACACCTTC.

CDR3 amino acids: CASSQSGSSYNSPLHF. The CDR3, as DNA: TGTGCCAGCAGCCAATCCGGGAGCTCCTATAATTCACCCCTCCACTTT. The rearrangement uses TRBV9 and TRBJ1-6; unclear D gene. The CDR3 has 16 amino acids. The V end was cut by 4 bases, the J end by 0 bases, with 11 bases between. The germline V gene has CDR1 SGDLS and CDR2 YYNGEE.